These 27 T cell receptor beta chains originate from one sample sequenced in a study of cytotoxic CD8 clonotypes in ibrutinib-treated CLL. Assay used: immunoSEQ multiplex PCR; TCRdb lists only in-frame clones, some missing. The table shows roughly 13,000 clones, with roughly 50% occurring only once. Sequencing was performed on PBMCs, taken at a roughly 25-month disease-progression time point, from a patient treated with ibrutinib. The receptors come from a human donor with chronic lymphocytic leukemia.

The chain links TRBV13 to TRBJ1-2; 11 positions agree with TRBD1. The germline V gene encodes CDR1 PRHDT and CDR2 FYEKMQ (reference sequence). The CDR3 totals 15 residues. V was clipped by 5 bases and J by 4 bases; unmatched bases: 6. In nucleotides, the CDR3 is TGTGCCAGCAGCACCTGGACAGGGGGCGGCTATGGCTACACCTTC. Its translation is CASSTWTGGGYGYTF.

The genes are TRBV7-6 and TRBJ1-1; no clear D. Trimming took 2 bases from V and 8 from J, leaving 12 bases between them. The CDR3 loop spans 13 amino acids. Germline V gene sequence: CDR1 SGHVS, CDR2 FNYEAQ. DNA for the CDR3: TGTGCCAGCAGCTTATCGCCGACCAGCGAAGCTTTCTTT. Encoded protein: CASSLSPTSEAFF.

This clone was counted between two and nine times. The chain carries TRBV19 and TRBJ1-1; TRBD1 might be the D (6 bases). Germline V CDR1 and CDR2: LNHDA, SQIVND (reference sequence). Trimming shortened V by 3 bases and J by 4 bases, and 12 bases separated the two germline ends. This CDR3 spans 14 amino acids. The CDR3: CASSIMAGATEAFF. As DNA, the CDR3 is TGTGCCAGTAGTATCATGGCAGGGGCCACTGAAGCTTTCTTT.

The chain links TRBV5-1 to TRBJ1-6; 9 bases are a match to TRBD1. The CDR3 consists of 16 residues. V trimming: 7 bases; J trimming: 5 bases; junction bases outside the gene matches: 10. The germline V gene has CDR1 SGHRS and CDR2 YFSETQ. In nucleotides, the CDR3 is TGCGCCAGCGCTAGCGGGACAGGGAAAAATAATTCACCCCTCCACTTT. This translates into CASASGTGKNNSPLHF.

V gene TRBV30 combines with J gene TRBJ1-2; 7 bases align to TRBD1. The germline CDR1 and CDR2 sequences are GTSNPN and SVGIG (reference sequence). Trimming took 0 bases from V and 2 from J; bases not matched to a gene: 6. The CDR3 spans 15 residues. The CDR3 DNA follows: TGTGCCTGGAGTGTACTAGAGGGGGCGAACTATGGCTACACCTTC. It is translated as CAWSVLEGANYGYTF.

In this sample, this clone is medium-sized. The chain carries TRBV7-6 and TRBJ1-1; TRBD1 is a possible D gene (5 bases). Germline CDR1 reads SGHVS; CDR2 reads FNYEAQ. The V gene lost 6 bases and the J gene lost 0 bases, with 14 bases spanning the gap. The CDR3 totals 15 residues. For the CDR3, the DNA is TGTGCCAGCAGTTTTGGGGACGGCATGAACACTGAAGCTTTCTTT. It specifies CASSFGDGMNTEAFF.

This clone was detected a few times. CDR3 DNA sequence: TGTGCCAGCAGCTTAAGGTGGGCTGCCGTAGAAGAAAAACTGTTTTTT. Translated, it gives CASSLRWAAVEEKLFF. The chain employs TRBV13 and TRBJ1-4; D is ambiguous. V lost 2 bases to trimming and J lost 8 bases, with 18 bases between them. Germline CDR1 is PRHDT and CDR2 is FYEKMQ (reference sequence). The CDR3 totals 16 residues.

This clone was seen only a few times. The sample holds other DNA sequences that translate to the same CDR3. This chain links TRBV7-6 with TRBJ1-1; D gene unclear. Germline V gene data show CDR1 as SGHVS and CDR2 as FNYEAQ. This CDR3 has 14 amino acids. Trimming pared 1 base from V and 2 bases from J, leaving 8 bases between. The DNA for the CDR3 is TGTGCCAGCAGCTTAGAACAGCTAAACACTGAAGCTTTCTTT. It yields the protein CASSLEQLNTEAFF.

This clone rates as medium-sized. This chain connects TRBV5-4 to TRBJ2-7, with D maybe TRBD1 (6 bases). The CDR3 length is 14 residues. CDR1 and CDR2 (germline): SGHNT, YYREEE (reference sequence). Between the trimmed V and J ends, which lost 4 bases and 3 bases, there was a span of 14 bases. The CDR3, as DNA: TGTGCCAGCAGCGTCGACACAGGGAGCTACGAGCAGTACTTC. Amino acid sequence: CASSVDTGSYEQYF.

The chain joins TRBV27 to TRBJ2-1, with D possibly being TRBD1 or TRBD2 (5 bases each). V was shortened by 7 bases and J by 1 base, with 20 bases between the two germline ends. Germline values: CDR1 MNHEY, CDR2 SMNVEV (reference sequence). There are 17 residues in the CDR3. The CDR3 nucleotides read TGTGCCAGCACCCCACTACGGGGCGGCCCTTCCTACAATGAGCAGTTCTTC. It specifies CASTPLRGGPSYNEQFF.

This clone was counted between two and nine times. V is TRBV19 and J is TRBJ2-1; TRBD2 matches at 7 bases. CDR1 is LNHDA, CDR2 SQIVND, per germline (reference sequence). This CDR3 comprises 15 residues. The J segment lost 2 bases and the V segment lost 7 bases, leaving 8 bases of the junction unmatched. The CDR3 spells CASTMGGGAYNEQFF. The DNA of the CDR3 is TGTGCCAGTACTATGGGGGGAGGGGCCTACAATGAGCAGTTCTTC.

V is TRBV5-1 and J is TRBJ1-3, with 7 bases lining up with TRBD1. Trimming at V came to 4 bases and at J to 2 bases, leaving 6 bases not matched to a gene. This CDR3 is built from 15 residues. Per germline, CDR1 SGHRS and CDR2 YFSETQ. The CDR3 region is CASSQDRLAGNTIYF. DNA for the CDR3: TGCGCCAGCAGCCAGGACAGGTTAGCTGGAAACACCATATATTTT.

The chain combines TRBV5-6 with TRBJ1-3; no firm D call. Looked up from germline, CDR1 is SGHDT and CDR2 is YYEEEE. The V and J ends lost 4 bases and 0 bases respectively, with 14 bases between them. The CDR3 has 16 residues. Here the CDR3 reads CASSTVSALSGNTIYF. CDR3 DNA: TGTGCCAGCAGCACAGTGTCAGCTCTCTCTGGAAACACCATATATTTT.

The rearrangement links TRBV18 to TRBJ2-7; unclear D gene. Germline CDR1 reads KGHSH; CDR2 reads LQKENI. V lost 3 bases to trimming and J lost 4 bases, with 7 bases between them. The CDR3 is 12 amino acids. This CDR3 reads CASSPSYYEQYF. The CDR3 nucleotides read TGTGCCAGCTCACCCTCTTATTACGAGCAGTACTTC.

This clone occurred a few times. The rearrangement joins TRBV9 to TRBJ1-1; 8 positions agree with TRBD1. Germline V lookup: CDR1 SGDLS, CDR2 YYNGEE. CDR3 size: 13 residues. V lost 5 bases to trimming and J lost 5 bases; unmatched junction nucleotides: 5. The CDR3: CASSYQGATEAFF. The CDR3 DNA follows: TGTGCCAGCAGTTACCAGGGGGCAACTGAAGCTTTCTTT.

The chain joins TRBV5-1 to TRBJ2-7; 12 bases fit TRBD2. The CDR3 length is 15 residues. CDR1 SGHRS and CDR2 YFSETQ come from the germline V gene. The V segment lost 3 bases and the J segment 3 bases; nucleotides outside the gene matches: 4. The DNA of the CDR3 is TGCGCCAGCAGCTCGGGACTAGCGGGCGGCTACGAGCAGTACTTC. Protein: CASSSGLAGGYEQYF.

This clone was picked up a small number of times. This rearrangement joins TRBV2 to TRBJ2-6, with a possible D match to TRBD1 (5 bases). Per germline, CDR1 SNHLY and CDR2 FYNNEI. The V end lost 3 bases, the J end lost 0 bases, and 12 bases lay between the germline ends. CDR3 size: 17 residues. In nucleotides, the CDR3 is TGTGCCAGCAGTGATTTGGGGCTTGTCTCTGGGGCCAACGTCCTGACTTTC. This codes for CASSDLGLVSGANVLTF.

This clone was counted between two and nine times. This sequence joins TRBV10-2 and TRBJ2-7; D might be TRBD2 (7 bases). This CDR3 has 13 residues. Germline CDR1 WSHSY, CDR2 SAAADI. V gave up 11 bases and J gave up 4 bases, with 18 bases separating them. For the CDR3, the DNA is TGCGCCGGAGGGGGGGGACCGGCGTACGAGCAGTACTTC. This gives the protein CAGGGGPAYEQYF.

The CDR3 DNA reads as TGCAGCGATGACAGGGCCACTGAAGCTTTCTTT. Translating gives CSDDRATEAFF. This chain connects TRBV29-1 to TRBJ1-1; 7 bases are shared with TRBD1. CDR1 and CDR2 (germline): SQVTM, ANQGSEA. Trimming removed 7 bases from V and 4 bases from J; junction bases left unmatched: 3. CDR3 size: 11 residues.

The chain has TRBV19 and TRBJ2-7, with D unclear. Germline CDR1 is LNHDA and CDR2 is SQIVND (reference sequence). The CDR3 length is 12 residues. Trimming stripped 3 bases from V and 6 bases from J, with 9 bases between. The DNA of the CDR3 is TGTGCCAGTAGTATCGGACCGTCCGAGCAGTACTTC. Its translation: CASSIGPSEQYF.

In its sample, this clone is medium-sized (0.01 to 0.1%). This chain uses TRBV2 with TRBJ2-2; 11 bases match TRBD2. V dropped 8 bases and J dropped 4; count of bases not matched to a gene: 3. The germline V gene has CDR1 SNHLY and CDR2 FYNNEI. The CDR3 has 14 amino acids. For the CDR3, the DNA is TGTGCCAGCCTCCTAGCGGGGGGCACCGGGGAGCTGTTTTTT. This gives the protein CASLLAGGTGELFF. Full variable domain (missing parts from reference TRBV2 and TRBJ2-2): EPEVTQTPSHQVTQMGQEVILRCVPISNHLYFYWYRQILGQKVEFLVSFYNNEISEKSEIFDDQFSVERPDGSNFTLKIRSTKLEDSAMYFCASLLAGGTGELFFGEGSRLTVL.

J is TRBJ1-1 and V is TRBV29-1; D is unresolved. V was clipped by 1 base and J by 2 bases, with 5 bases between them. Germline V gene sequence: CDR1 SQVTM, CDR2 ANQGSEA. The CDR3 loop spans 12 amino acids. The CDR3 reads CSVEAANTEAFF. The CDR3 region has the DNA TGCAGCGTTGAAGCGGCCAACACTGAAGCTTTCTTT.

In this sample, this clone turned up a few times. The V call is TRBV11-2, the J call TRBJ1-4, with TRBD1 matching 7 bases. The CDR3 extends over 12 amino acids. Per germline, CDR1 SGHAT and CDR2 FQNNGV. J was trimmed by 7 bases and V by 10 bases; bases with no gene match: 6. CDR3 sequence (DNA): TGTGCCACGACCTCAGGGGGTGAAAAACTGTTTTTT. This gives the protein CATTSGGEKLFF.

The rearrangement joins TRBV7-9 to TRBJ1-4, with 8 bases lining up with TRBD1. This CDR3 is 15 amino acids long. Trimming cost V 5 bases and J 6 bases; bases outside gene matches: 8. Germline CDR1 and CDR2: SEHNR and FQNEAQ (reference sequence). The CDR3: CASSGGGQGYEKLFF. CDR3 DNA sequence: TGTGCCAGCAGCGGGGGAGGACAGGGTTATGAAAAACTGTTTTTT. Using reference TRBV7-9 and TRBJ1-4 for the parts outside the CDR3, the full variable domain is DTGVSQNPRHKITKRGQNVTFRCDPISEHNRLYWYRQTLGQGPEFLTYFQNEAQLEKSRLLSDRFSAERPKGSFSTLEIQRTEQGDSAMYLCASSGGGQGYEKLFFGSGTQLSVL.

The V call is TRBV6-1, the J call TRBJ1-2, with 7 bases that match TRBD1. The CDR3 runs 15 residues. The V and J ends lost 6 bases and 0 bases, in that order; junction bases with no gene match: 7. The germline V gene has CDR1 MNHNS and CDR2 SASEGT. The CDR3 reads CASRLRGGANYGYTF. Here the CDR3 DNA reads TGTGCCAGCAGACTCAGGGGGGGCGCTAACTATGGCTACACCTTC.

This clone has only a few counts. The gene calls are TRBV5-4 and TRBJ1-1; D perhaps matches TRBD1 (5 bases). The V end was cut by 4 bases, the J end by 4 bases, with 14 bases between. The CDR3 has 14 amino acids. CDR1 is SGHNT and CDR2 is YYREEE in the germline V gene (reference sequence). CDR3 nucleotide sequence: TGTGCCAGCAGCCCGGTGGGGCAGGCCACTGAAGCTTTCTTT. Translating gives CASSPVGQATEAFF.

The V and J genes are TRBV10-3 and TRBJ2-5, with 13 bases matching TRBD2. The CDR3 contains 15 residues. The V gene's germline CDR1 is ENHRY and CDR2 SYGVKD. The junction had 6 bases not matched to a gene; V was cut back by 6 bases and J by 5 bases. The CDR3 protein is CAIRKLAGGDETQYF. In DNA form, the CDR3 reads TGTGCCATCAGGAAACTAGCGGGGGGGGACGAGACCCAGTACTTC.